The rows below give T cell receptor beta chains drawn from one sample of a study of OX40 agonist ivuxolimab in advanced cancers. TCRdb's copy holds only in-frame clones and misses some; the assay was immunoSEQ multiplex PCR. The data show 70,000 or so clones, approximately 92% seen once. The starting material was CD4+ or CD8+ T cells sorted from blood, obtained in a trial of the OX40 agonist ivuxolimab. The origin of the receptors is an adult with an advanced solid tumor such as melanoma, head and neck, liver or kidney cancer. Both conserved end residues are part of each CDR3. The D gene is left open where the match is weak. Some rows have no size entry. The others give once, few or many, or a class for an expanded clone.

- | TRBJ2-1 | - | TRBV5-1 | TGCGCCAGCAGCTTGGTGGTCAGCCGGCACAATGAGCAGTTCTTC | CASSLVVSRHNEQFF
TRBD1 | TRBJ1-6 | - | TRBV4-1 | TGCGCCAGCAGCCAAGAGCTGGACAGGGTTTCACCCCTCCACTTT | CASSQELDRVSPLHF
- | TRBJ1-2 | - | TRBV20-1 | TGCAGTGCTAGACACGGGGGTGGCTACACCTTC | CSARHGGGYTF
TRBD1 | TRBJ2-4 | - | TRBV11-2 | TGTGCCAGCAGCTTGTTTGGACAGGCCACTAAAAACATTCAGTACTTC | CASSLFGQATKNIQYF
- | TRBJ2-1 | - | TRBV5-1 | TGCGCCAGCAGCTCCGGACAAGCGAGCTCCTACAATGAGCAGTTCTTC | CASSSGQASSYNEQFF
- | TRBJ2-3 | once | TRBV7-3 | TGTGCCAGCAGCTGGGGGACAAACACAGATACGCAGTATTTT | CASSWGTNTDTQYF
- | TRBJ1-2 | - | TRBV27 | TGTGCCAGCAGTTTATCAGCCACCTATGGCTACACCTTC | CASSLSATYGYTF
- | TRBJ2-1 | - | TRBV18 | TGTGCCAGCTCACGGGCAGAGCCCAAATCCTACAATGAGCAGTTCTTC | CASSRAEPKSYNEQFF
- | TRBJ1-6 | - | TRBV7-3 | TGTGCCAGCAGCTCAAACGGGCGGGGGCAGGATTCACCCCTCCACTTT | CASSSNGRGQDSPLHF
- | TRBJ1-1 | - | TRBV9 | TGTGCCAGCAGCGTAGTACAGGGCGGTGAAGCTTTCTTT | CASSVVQGGEAFF
TRBD2 | TRBJ2-3 | few | TRBV7-9 | TGTGCCAGCAGCTTAATTCTAGCGGGTAGGGCAGATACGCAGTATTTT | CASSLILAGRADTQYF
- | TRBJ2-7 | - | TRBV10-1 | TGCGCCAGCAGTGGAGGAGACTCCGCCTACGAGCAGTACTTC | CASSGGDSAYEQYF
- | TRBJ1-5 | few | TRBV19 | TGTGCCAGTAGTATGGTGGTCAATCAGCCCCAGCATTTT | CASSMVVNQPQHF
TRBD2 | TRBJ2-2 | - | TRBV5-1 | TGCGCCAGCAGCTCCACGGGACTACCTCTAAATGCCGGGGAGCTGTTTTTT | CASSSTGLPLNAGELFF